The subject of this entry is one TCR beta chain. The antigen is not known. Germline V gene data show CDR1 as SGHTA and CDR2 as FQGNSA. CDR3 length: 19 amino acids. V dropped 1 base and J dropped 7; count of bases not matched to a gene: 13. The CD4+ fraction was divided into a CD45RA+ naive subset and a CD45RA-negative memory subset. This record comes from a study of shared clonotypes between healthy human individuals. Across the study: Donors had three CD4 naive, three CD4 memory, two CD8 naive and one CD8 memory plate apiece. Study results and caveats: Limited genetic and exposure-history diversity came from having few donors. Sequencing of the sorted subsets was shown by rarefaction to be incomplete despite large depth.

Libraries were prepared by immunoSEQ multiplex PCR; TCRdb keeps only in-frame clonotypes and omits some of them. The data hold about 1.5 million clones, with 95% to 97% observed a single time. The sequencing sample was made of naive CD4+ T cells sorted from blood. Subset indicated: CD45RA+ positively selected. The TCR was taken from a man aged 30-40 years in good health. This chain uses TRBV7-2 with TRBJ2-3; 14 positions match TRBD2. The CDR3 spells CASSLGERLAGGSRNTQYF. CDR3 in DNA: TGTGCCAGCAGCTTAGGGGAAAGACTAGCGGGAGGGTCCCGAAATACGCAGTATTTT.